Following are 3 T cell receptor beta chains from one sample sequenced in a study of identical twins. In TCRdb, the 5' RACE reads were re-called with MiXCR into one record per CDR3 protein. The top ten hold 3% of the sample, which has some 590,000 distinct CDR3 sequences, 9.5% to 10% seen once. Another study also made use of these data, one on yellow fever vaccine responses in identical twins.

Sequencing input: PBMCs. The receptors originated from a woman between 18 and 29 years old in good health.

In this sample, this clonotype turned up a few times. The chain uses TRBV6-4 and TRBJ2-3; D is possibly TRBD1 (6 bases). This CDR3 region has 15 residues. The germline V gene has CDR1 MRHNA and CDR2 SNTAGT. Trimming stripped 7 bases from V and 0 bases from J, with 14 bases between. The CDR3 protein is CASKPGTKSTDTQYF. CDR3 in DNA: TGTGCCAGCAAACCCGGGACAAAAAGCACAGATACGCAGTATTTT.

This clonotype was observed at least ten times. The rearrangement links TRBV7-8 to TRBJ2-3; D perhaps matches TRBD2 (6 bases). Looked up from germline, CDR1 is SGHVS and CDR2 is FQNEAQ. The CDR3 runs 14 residues. V shed 3 bases and J shed 4 bases, with 11 bases lying between them. This CDR3 reads CASSFGGSADTQYF. The CDR3 region has the DNA TGTGCCAGCAGCTTCGGAGGGAGCGCAGATACGCAGTATTTT.

This clonotype has a handful of counts. V is TRBV4-1 and J is TRBJ2-2; D gene unclear. The V gene's germline CDR1 is MGHRA and CDR2 YSYEKL. The CDR3 is made up of 16 amino acids. Trimming removed 0 bases from V and 6 bases from J, with 14 bases in between. The CDR3 loop reads CASSQEPSPVSGELFF. The CDR3 DNA is TGCGCCAGCAGCCAAGAACCCTCTCCAGTTTCCGGGGAGCTGTTTTTT.